This T cell receptor (beta chain) was sequenced in a study of cytomegalovirus exposure and HLA in healthy donors. Findings and caveats of the study: Rare sequences made up most TCRs, while some public TCRs were found in many donors.

On this clone itself: The antigen is unknown.

Using immunoSEQ multiplex PCR, the repertoire was profiled, and TCRdb retains in-frame clones only, with some absent. The data hold some 110,000 clones, with more than 70% observed a single time. The ends were cut back, 4 bases at V and 5 bases at J, with 11 bases in the middle. Germline V gene sequence: CDR1 MNHEY, CDR2 SMNVEV (reference sequence). CDR3 length: 13 amino acids. V usage is TRBV27 and J usage is TRBJ1-1; D possibly corresponds to TRBD1 (6 bases). The receptor comes from a man aged 18 to 29 in good health and CMV-seronegative. The sequenced sample was PBMCs. The CDR3 sequence: CASSYRESTEAFF. For the CDR3, the DNA is TGTGCCAGCAGTTACAGGGAGTCGACTGAAGCTTTCTTT.